This T cell receptor (beta chain) was recorded in a study of CDR3 diversity in severe acne. MiXCR, applied by TCRdb to the PCR reads, yields one record per CDR3 protein. The repertoire holds under 95,000 distinct CDR3 sequences, with roughly 52% as singletons. There are 11 residues in the CDR3. Germline V gene lookup returns CDR1 MNHEY and CDR2 SVGAGI. V was cut by 5 bases and J by 3 bases, with 4 bases left in between. Sequencing input: blood. The receptor was derived from a male donor in good health, serving as a control. This chain joins TRBV6-5 and TRBJ1-1; no definite D call. As DNA, the CDR3 is TGTGCCAGCAGTCGGGACACTGAAGCTTTCTTT. This encodes CASSRDTEAFF.